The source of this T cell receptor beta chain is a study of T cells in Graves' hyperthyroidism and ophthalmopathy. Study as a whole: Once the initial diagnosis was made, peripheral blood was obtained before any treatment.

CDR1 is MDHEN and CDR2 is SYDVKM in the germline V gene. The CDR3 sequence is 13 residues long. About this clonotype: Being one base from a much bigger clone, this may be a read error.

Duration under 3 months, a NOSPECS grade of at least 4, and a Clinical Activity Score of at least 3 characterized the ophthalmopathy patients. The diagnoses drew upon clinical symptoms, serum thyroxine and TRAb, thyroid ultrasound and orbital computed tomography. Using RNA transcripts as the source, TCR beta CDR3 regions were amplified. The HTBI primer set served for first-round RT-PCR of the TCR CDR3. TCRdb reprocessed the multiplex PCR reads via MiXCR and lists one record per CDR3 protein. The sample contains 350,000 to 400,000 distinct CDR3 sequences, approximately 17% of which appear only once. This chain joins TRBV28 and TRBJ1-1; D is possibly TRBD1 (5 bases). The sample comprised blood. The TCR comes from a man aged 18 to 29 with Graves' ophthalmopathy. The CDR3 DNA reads TGTACCAGCACCGCCGACAGTTACACTGAAGCTTTCTTT. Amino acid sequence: CTSTADSYTEAFF.